This TCR beta chain was identified during a study of siplizumab effects on memory and regulatory T cells (dated by TCRdb to the late 2010s). In the study overall: The study looked at the effect of siplizumab, an anti-CD2 antibody, on alloreactive T-cell subsets in allogeneic mixed lymphocyte reactions made from human PBMCs.

Library construction relied on the immunoSEQ multiplex PCR assay. Approximately 10^5 TCR templates per sample were assayed on the deep sequencing platform. Genomic DNA extracted from sorted T cells was used for TCRbeta CDR3 sequencing. In the source study's methods: The R programming language was used for clonal analysis of the TCRbeta CDR3 data. Alloreactive CD4+ and CD8+ clones were identified by comparing unstimulated samples to CFSE-low samples taken after the reaction. By matching sequences to the repertoires of sorted unstimulated Treg and non-Treg cells, each alloreactive CD4+ clone was assigned a regulatory or non-regulatory origin. TCRdb re-hosts the immuneACCESS table, in-frame sequences only. Its copies lack some clones; in the studies checked, an unresolved V gene accounts for under half of them, and the cause for the rest is not known. V, J and clone size were drawn from that table, and D and trimming were deduced from the DNA. The sample table lists tens of thousands of clones, 93% of them with a count of one. The leading ten clones occupy around 6.5% of the sample.

Reading from cysteine to phenylalanine, the CDR3 counts 13 amino acids. The CDR3 DNA has 39 bases and is translated from base 1. CDR1 is given as SQVTM and CDR2 as ANQGSEA, both from the germline V gene. The V end loses 5 bases and the J end loses 7 bases, and a stretch of 15 bases separates them. As regards this clone: The antigen it binds to is not known. No base qualities exist here, and no much larger clone lies one base off it.

Study-wide findings and limitations: In reactions with siplizumab, an average of approximately 69% of mappable alloreactive CD4+ clones were Treg-derived, compared with around 28% in control reactions. Compared with memory T cells, unstimulated naive T cells appeared more diverse, and naive cells seemed to make a substantial contribution to the alloresponse. The cumulative frequency of alloreactive sequences traceable to unstimulated CD4+ memory T cells was significantly reduced by siplizumab. Whether proliferating Tregs from siplizumab cultures were suppressive was not functionally confirmed. A naive or memory phenotype could not be assigned to roughly 75-96% of proliferating CD4+ or CD8+ clones. Because sequences at frequencies below about 10^-5 were poorly captured, only a minor fraction of alloreactive clones could be mapped back to unstimulated subsets.

TCRbeta CDR3 sequencing was performed on sorted unstimulated T cells and on proliferating T cells recovered from mixed lymphocyte reactions. Fresh whole blood from ten to eleven HLA-typed healthy donors served as the source for isolating PBMCs. The chain is encoded by TRBV29-1 joined to TRBJ2-4; the D region is possibly TRBD1 or TRBD2, each matching across 5 bases. The receptor's source is a human donor in good health. The sequenced material came from CD8+ T cells sorted from blood. The CDR3 amino acid sequence is: CSVNNGAENIQYF. The nucleotide sequence is TGCAGCGTTAACAACGGGGCCGAGAACATTCAGTACTTC.